This T cell receptor beta chain was recorded in a study of control samples from healthy donors and cancer patients (TCRdb year 2020). With respect to this clone: The specificity of this receptor is unknown. Base-call qualities are not available, and no considerably larger clone is one nucleotide away.

Libraries came from the immunoSEQ multiplex PCR assay. What TCRdb holds here is the immuneACCESS table cut down to in-frame rearrangements. Part of the clones is not present; checked against another copy, under half of the missing clones reflect an unresolved V gene, and the others are unexplained. The sample table contains 150,000 to 180,000 clones; only one count was recorded for approximately 93% of them. The ten most abundant clones make up 4.5% to 6% of the sample. The TCR originated in a man between 40 and 49 years old in good health. The sequencing sample was made of blood.

Read as DNA, the sequence is TGTGCCAGTAGTCTAAATAGGGGAGAGACCCAGTACTTC. Its protein reads: CASSLNRGETQYF. Recombination joined TRBV19 with TRBJ2-5; the D gene is possibly TRBD1, with 5 bases matching. The germline V gene (reference sequence) gives CDR1 as LNHDA and CDR2 as SQIVND. The trim is 5 bases for V and 4 bases for J, with a gap of 11 bases between the germline ends. There are 13 amino acids in the CDR3, from cysteine to phenylalanine inclusive. Only CDR3 DNA remains: 39 bases, in frame from the first base.